Presented here are 18 T cell receptor beta chains from one specimen sequenced in a study of blood T cell repertoires in COVID-19. Sequencing used immunoSEQ multiplex PCR; TCRdb keeps in-frame clones, though not all of them. Of 130,000 to 150,000 clones in the sample, approximately 88% are singletons; the top ten hold about 1.7%. The sample taken for sequencing was peripheral blood. These receptors were obtained from a woman in her 50s with acute or convalescent COVID-19.

There are a few counts of this clone. The chain recombines TRBV3-1 (or the pseudogene TRBV3-2) with TRBJ2-2, with 7 bases lining up with TRBD2. In germline, CDR1 is LGHDT, CDR2 YNNKEL (reference sequence). CDR3 length equals 16 residues. V gave up 0 bases and J gave up 4 bases; unmatched junction bases: 5. The chain's CDR3 is CASSQDRLAITGELFF. The CDR3 coding sequence is TGTGCCAGCAGCCAAGACCGACTAGCAATCACCGGGGAGCTGTTTTTT.

This chain uses TRBV18 with TRBJ1-2; tentatively, D is TRBD1 (5 bases). Trimming removed 2 bases at V and 4 bases at J, with 8 bases between. The germline V gene has CDR1 KGHSH and CDR2 LQKENI. The CDR3 is made up of 13 amino acids. CDR3 protein: CASSPEGAYGYTF. DNA of the CDR3: TGTGCCAGCTCACCAGAAGGGGCCTATGGCTACACCTTC.

The rearrangement links TRBV12-2 to TRBJ1-3. TRBV12-2 is labeled a pseudogene. This CDR3 contains 11 residues. The CDR3: CAISVGNTIYF. The CDR3, as DNA: TGTGCAATTTCTGTTGGAAACACCATATATTTT.

This clone was seen only once. The rearrangement links TRBV28 to TRBJ1-5, with D unclear. V was shortened by 2 bases and J by 1 base, with 6 bases between the two germline ends. There are 14 residues in the CDR3. Germline lookup yields CDR1 MDHEN and CDR2 SYDVKM. The CDR3 DNA reads TGTGCCAGCAGTTTACCGGGGAGCAATCAGCCCCAGCATTTT. Translating it yields CASSLPGSNQPQHF.

J is TRBJ2-1 and V is TRBV6-5; TRBD2 matches at 10 bases. Per germline, CDR1 MNHEY and CDR2 SVGAGI. The CDR3 contains 15 residues. Losses at the gene ends were 6 bases for V and 4 bases for J; bases not matched to a gene: 6. The CDR3 nucleotides read TGTGCCAGCAGCCTTACTAGCGGGGCTTACAATGAGCAGTTCTTC. Its protein is CASSLTSGAYNEQFF.

The rearrangement joins TRBV6-6 to TRBJ2-2, with D maybe TRBD2 (5 bases). Germline V lookup: CDR1 MNHNY, CDR2 SVGAGI (reference sequence). The CDR3 extends over 16 amino acids. V gave up 6 bases and J gave up 0 bases, with 14 bases separating them. In nucleotides, the CDR3 is TGTGCCAGCAGGGGAGCACAGACTACGAACACCGGGGAGCTGTTTTTT. Its translation: CASRGAQTTNTGELFF.

V usage is TRBV9 and J usage is TRBJ1-1; 11 bases map to TRBD1. The CDR3 length is 13 residues. V lost 3 bases and J lost 7; bases outside the gene matches: 2. Germline V gene data show CDR1 as SGDLS and CDR2 as YYNGEE. CDR3 residues: CASSDGTGGEAFF. As DNA, the CDR3 is TGTGCCAGCAGCGACGGGACAGGGGGTGAAGCTTTCTTT. Variable domain in full (rest from reference TRBV9 and TRBJ1-1): DSGVTQTPKHLITATGQRVTLRCSPRSGDLSVYWYQQSLDQGLQFLIQYYNGEERAKGNILERFSAQQFPDLHSELNLSSLELGDSALYFCASSDGTGGEAFFGQGTRLTVV.

The CDR3 DNA sequence: TGTGCCAGTAGTATCGAGGGGGTAAACACTGAAGCTTTCTTT. Amino acids: CASSIEGVNTEAFF. The gene calls are TRBV19 and TRBJ1-1; D is possibly TRBD1 (6 bases). Trimming pared 3 bases from V and 2 bases from J, leaving 10 bases between. This CDR3 is built from 14 residues. Germline loops: CDR1 LNHDA, CDR2 SQIVND (reference sequence).

The chain employs TRBV19 and TRBJ2-1; 8 positions match TRBD2. Losses at the gene ends were 4 bases for V and 5 bases for J; bases not matched to a gene: 7. The CDR3 is made up of 15 amino acids. CDR1 is LNHDA, CDR2 SQIVND, per germline (reference sequence). CDR3 DNA: TGTGCCAGTAGTAAGGGGACTAGGGGACACAATGAGCAGTTCTTC. The encoded protein is CASSKGTRGHNEQFF.

The chain carries TRBV5-1 and TRBJ1-2; TRBD1 might be the D (5 bases). The V gene lost 4 bases and the J gene lost 2 bases, with 12 bases spanning the gap. Per germline, CDR1 SGHRS and CDR2 YFSETQ. This CDR3 is 14 amino acids long. For the CDR3, the DNA is TGCGCCAGCAGCCCGGACACCCTCAACTATGGCTACACCTTC. It is translated as CASSPDTLNYGYTF.

The chain is built from TRBV7-3 and TRBJ2-3; 9 nucleotides match TRBD2. Germline CDR1 and CDR2: SGHTA and FQGTGA. The CDR3 is 16 residues long. With V trimmed by 5 bases and J by 3 bases, 9 bases remained unmatched. The CDR3 is CASSPLAGMGTDTQYF. The CDR3 coding sequence is TGTGCCAGCAGCCCCCTAGCGGGGATGGGGACAGATACGCAGTATTTT. Full variable domain (rest looked up from reference TRBV7-3 and TRBJ2-3): GAGVSQTPSNKVTEKGKYVELRCDPISGHTALYWYRQSLGQGPEFLIYFQGTGAADDSGLPNDRFFAVRPEGSVSTLKIQRTERGDSAVYLCASSPLAGMGTDTQYFGPGTRLTVL.

This chain uses TRBV9 with TRBJ2-7, with 7 bases matching TRBD1. The V gene's germline CDR1 is SGDLS and CDR2 YYNGEE. With 4 bases clipped from V and 3 bases from J, the junction kept 10 bases outside the gene matches. This CDR3 is built from 15 residues. CDR3 nucleotide sequence: TGTGCCAGCAGCCCTCGTGGACAGGTGGGCTACGAGCAGTACTTC. It codes for CASSPRGQVGYEQYF.

This chain uses TRBV27 with TRBJ1-6; 10 bases map to TRBD1. Germline CDR1 reads MNHEY; CDR2 reads SMNVEV (reference sequence). The CDR3 contains 14 residues. J gave up 9 bases and V 5 bases, and 4 bases lay outside the gene matches. CDR3 nucleotide sequence: TGTGCCAGCAGTACCGGGACAGGGGTTTCACCCCTCCACTTT. It codes for CASSTGTGVSPLHF.

This sequence joins TRBV19 and TRBJ2-1; TRBD1 might be the D (5 bases). Trimming took 2 bases from V and 3 from J, leaving 11 bases between them. The germline V gene has CDR1 LNHDA and CDR2 SQIVND (reference sequence). This CDR3 contains 15 residues. CDR3 bases: TGTGCCAGTAGTATAACCCAGGGTCTCTACAATGAGCAGTTCTTC. Amino acids: CASSITQGLYNEQFF. Complete variable domain (other parts from reference TRBV19 and TRBJ2-1): DGGITQSPKYLFRKEGQNVTLSCEQNLNHDAMYWYRQDPGQGLRLIYYSQIVNDFQKGDIAEGYSVSREKKESFPLTVTSAQKNPTAFYLCASSITQGLYNEQFFGPGTRLTVL.

CDR3: CASILRTGLYEQYF. The CDR3 DNA reads as TGTGCCAGCATCCTACGGACAGGCCTCTACGAGCAGTACTTC. The rearrangement links TRBV6-5 to TRBJ2-7; 7 bases line up with TRBD1. Germline values: CDR1 MNHEY, CDR2 SVGAGI. The CDR3 runs to 14 residues. V dropped 7 bases and J dropped 3; count of bases not matched to a gene: 9.

This sequence joins TRBV28 and TRBJ1-2; unclear D gene. This CDR3 spans 11 amino acids. CDR1 and CDR2 (germline): MDHEN, SYDVKM. V was trimmed by 3 bases and J by 10 bases, leaving 9 bases between them. CDR3 amino acids: CASSLLGDYTF. CDR3 DNA: TGTGCCAGCAGTTTGCTCGGGGACTACACCTTC.

The V gene is TRBV5-4, the J gene TRBJ2-3, with TRBD1 matching 7 bases. CDR3 length: 17 residues. The V segment lost 5 bases and the J segment 0 bases; nucleotides outside the gene matches: 12. The germline gives CDR1 SGHNT, CDR2 YYREEE (reference sequence). This CDR3 reads CASSGDSRTRSTDTQYF. Written as DNA, the CDR3 is TGTGCCAGCAGTGGGGACAGTCGTACTCGTAGCACAGATACGCAGTATTTT.

This clone was counted a few times. The chain is built from TRBV7-2 and TRBJ1-6; TRBD1 might be the D (6 bases). Trimming took off 5 bases at V and 8 bases at J, with 19 bases between the two ends. From germline, CDR1 is SGHTA and CDR2 FQGNSA. There are 16 residues in the CDR3. The CDR3, as DNA: TGTGCCAGCAGCCCACAGGGCCTAGTAATAGATTCACCCCTCCACTTT. Protein sequence: CASSPQGLVIDSPLHF.